Sequencing of this T cell receptor (beta chain) was carried out in a study of a mutant IDH1 vaccine in newly diagnosed glioma. Study information: First vaccine doses came 4-6 weeks after radiotherapy alone, or with temozolomide cycles. Radiotherapy, temozolomide, or both had been given previously, and both were given to most.

Documented time point: week 5, during vaccination. Doses of 300 ug of mutant IDH1 20-mer peptide were given with topical imiquimod. The study enrolled donors with new WHO grade 3 or 4 IDH1-mutant, ATRX-lost astrocytomas. V shed 6 bases and J shed 5 bases, with 16 bases lying between them. Germline V CDR1 and CDR2: MNHNS, SASEGT. This CDR3 is built from 15 residues. With regard to this clone: Antigen unknown.

General observations from the study: Pseudoprogression appeared independent of alterations in top peripheral clonotypes.

Clones were read by immunoSEQ multiplex PCR, and TCRdb kept only the in-frame ones, dropping some. The sample has around 58,000 clones; about 80% are singletons. The sequence was collected from a man younger than 45 with glioma. The chain carries TRBV6-1 and TRBJ1-4, with a tentative D call TRBD1 (5 bases). The sequencing used PBMCs, collected from a glioma patient whose treatment included an IDH1 peptide vaccine. In DNA form, the CDR3 reads TGTGCCAGCAGAACGGGACCGCGAATGAATGAAAAACTGTTTTTT. Translating gives CASRTGPRMNEKLFF.